This is a list of T cell receptor beta chains from one sample in a study of CD8 T cells in ankylosing spondylitis. TCRdb redid the calling of the 5' RACE reads with MiXCR, one entry per CDR3 protein. The sample consists of roughly 350,000 distinct CDR3 sequences, less than 9.5% of them appearing once. Sequenced: blood, either unsorted or a sorted T cell fraction (not recorded which). The receptors derive from a male donor with ankylosing spondylitis. Both conserved end residues are trimmed from each CDR3.

V gene: TRBV29-1; J gene: TRBJ2-1; CDR3 protein: SVGASGIYNEQF
V gene: TRBV14; J gene: TRBJ1-2; CDR3 protein: ASSQTRNGGYT
V gene: TRBV4-2; J gene: TRBJ2-1; CDR3 protein: ASSHTSRSGPASNEQF
V gene: TRBV10-3; J gene: TRBJ2-7; CDR3 protein: AIKPSDSYEQY
V gene: TRBV7-3; J gene: TRBJ2-3; CDR3 protein: ASSWDRAADTQY
V gene: TRBV4-2; J gene: TRBJ2-2; CDR3 protein: ASSQEYETANTGELF
V gene: TRBV29-1; J gene: TRBJ1-1; CDR3 protein: SVQTLAPEAF
V gene: TRBV7-9; J gene: TRBJ2-5; CDR3 protein: ASSPGPALMPQY
V gene: TRBV7-3; J gene: TRBJ2-1; CDR3 protein: ASSTGRSSYNEQF
V gene: TRBV12-5; J gene: TRBJ2-1; CDR3 protein: ASVPNDVAGEREQF
V gene: TRBV19; J gene: TRBJ1-4; CDR3 protein: ASSISGQGEKLF
V gene: TRBV5-1; J gene: TRBJ1-3; CDR3 protein: ASSHSTYSGNTIY
V gene: TRBV24-1; J gene: TRBJ1-5; CDR3 protein: ATSDESSQPQH
V gene: TRBV12-3/TRBV12-4; J gene: TRBJ2-3; CDR3 protein: ASSSGTNTDTQY
V gene: TRBV7-6; J gene: TRBJ1-1; CDR3 protein: ASTQGPYTEAF
V gene: TRBV7-2; J gene: TRBJ2-7; CDR3 protein: ASSRDTSSYEQY
V gene: TRBV29-1; J gene: TRBJ1-1; CDR3 protein: SVGFGGVTEAF